The rows below give T cell receptor beta chains drawn from one sample of a study of technical replicates of blood from several donors. Here immunoSEQ multiplex PCR was the method, and the copy in TCRdb shows in-frame clones only, minus some. The sample carries tens of thousands of clones, around 96% recorded once. Material for sequencing was T cells isolated from PBMCs. The receptors were gathered from a human donor in good health. Each CDR3 is given without its conserved first and last residue.

V: TRBV6-5
CDR3: ASTRQGTSTDTQY

V: TRBV6-1
CDR3: ASSGTGTPYEQY

V: TRBV18
CDR3: ASSSSTGTEAF

V: TRBV15
CDR3: ATSLGTYNEQF

V: TRBV10-3
CDR3: AISDPVGGRADNEQF

V: TRBV5-4
CDR3: AGGLAGSYQETQY

V: TRBV7-3
CDR3: ASSLIGLAESTGELF

V: TRBV4-1
CDR3: ASSHLPGQGADTGELF

V: TRBV14
CDR3: ASSPWEMVYGYT

V: TRBV5-6
CDR3: ASSRRRGSYNEQF

V: TRBV14
CDR3: ASSPDLGAGGPISYEQY

V: TRBV2
CDR3: ASSVGTGGVSGANVLT

V: TRBV6-6
CDR3: ASSYQGTGGQETQY

V: TRBV28
CDR3: ASRSHPGAISGANVLT

V: TRBV18
CDR3: ASSPPGQGPNTIY

V: TRBV5-1
CDR3: ASSFTGGDQPQH

V: TRBV5-6
CDR3: ASSLLYSASGLGLREQY

V: TRBV5-4
CDR3: ASSLGGLLNTGELF

V: TRBV6-1
CDR3: ASEQGSTDTQY

V: TRBV30
CDR3: AWSSRGNTEAF

V: TRBV9
CDR3: ASSVAGKGYSSNEQF

V: TRBV5-1
CDR3: ASSFGTGAYEQY

V: TRBV20-1
CDR3: SASGAGGYT

V: TRBV4-1
CDR3: ASSHGTTPETQY

V: TRBV5-4
CDR3: ASSPGSNGEQF

V: TRBV7-8
CDR3: ASSLAQGRGNTIY

V: TRBV5-8
CDR3: ASSSRLKPYEQY

V: TRBV14
CDR3: ASSGGAGSGEQF

V: TRBV7-6
CDR3: ASRTTGSYEQY